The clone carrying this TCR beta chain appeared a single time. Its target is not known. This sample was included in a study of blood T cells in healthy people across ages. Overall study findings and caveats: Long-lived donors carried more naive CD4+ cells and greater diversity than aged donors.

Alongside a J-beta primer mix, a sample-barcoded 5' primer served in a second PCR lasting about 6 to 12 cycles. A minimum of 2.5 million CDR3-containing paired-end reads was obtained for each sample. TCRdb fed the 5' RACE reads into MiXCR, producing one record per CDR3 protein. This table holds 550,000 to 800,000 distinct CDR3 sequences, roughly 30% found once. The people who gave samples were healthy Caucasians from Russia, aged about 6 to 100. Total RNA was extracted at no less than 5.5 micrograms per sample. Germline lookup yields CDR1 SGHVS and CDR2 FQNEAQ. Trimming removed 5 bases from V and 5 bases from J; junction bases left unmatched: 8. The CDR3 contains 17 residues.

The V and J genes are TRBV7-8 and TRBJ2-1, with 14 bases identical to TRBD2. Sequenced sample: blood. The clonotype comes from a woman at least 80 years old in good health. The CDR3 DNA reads TGTGCCAGCAGCCCAAGAGGACTAGCGGGGGGAAACAATGAGCAGTTCTTC. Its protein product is CASSPRGLAGGNNEQFF.